This T cell receptor (beta chain) stems from a study of cytomegalovirus exposure and HLA in healthy donors. Study observations and caveats: For most TCR sequences rarity was the rule, although some public TCRs occurred in many donors. There were several of the most significant clusters that appeared linked to common viral pathogens in a later analysis.

Concerning this clone: Its antigen is unknown.

PCR used 60 Vbeta primers and 13 Jbeta primers. The data were produced by immunoSEQ multiplex PCR, yet TCRdb's version contains in-frame clones alone and is incomplete. The data contain roughly 190,000 clones, around 87% of them singletons. After removal of 8 bases from V and 6 bases from J, the junction contained 3 bases not matched to a gene. CDR3 length: 12 amino acids. Germline V CDR1 and CDR2: MDHEN, SYDVKM. Sequenced sample: PBMCs. The V gene is TRBV28, the J gene TRBJ1-2; 10 nucleotides agree with TRBD1. The sequence derives from a boy younger than 10 in good health and CMV-seronegative. CDR3 sequence (DNA): TGTGCCAGCGGACAGGGGGTGGATGGCTACACCTTC. Its protein product is CASGQGVDGYTF.